The present T cell receptor (beta chain) was sequenced within a study of T cell responses to AZD1222 COVID-19 vaccine (dated by TCRdb to 2020 to 2023). Notes on the research overall: AZD1222 recipients with second doses at about 4 weeks or about 12 weeks were pooled, because spike-specific TCR depth and breadth did not differ between schedules. Trial participants were enrolled by age into subgroups of 18-55, 56-69 and 70-plus years, and roughly 150, 30 and 60 TCR-sequenced participants, respectively, were included in these subgroups. A total of 240 or so trial participants underwent TCR sequencing, of whom about 210 had received two doses of AZD1222 and approximately 25 had received two doses of the MenACWY control vaccine. Results and caveats for the whole study, not just this receptor: The vaccine-associated CD4 TCRs covered the entire spike protein, and the dominant responses fell in regions 160-218 and 743-854. Conclusions about previously exposed vaccinees were limited because only a handful of AZD1222 recipients were SARS-CoV-2 seropositive at baseline. Participants were mostly white British and included more females than males, and it was suggested by the authors that clonal diversity may have been underestimated. A significant rise in spike-specific TCR breadth and depth was observed after two AZD1222 doses relative to day 0 and relative to MenACWY recipients. Because no day 14 peak-response samples were available, repertoires were characterized only after the peak T cell response. Epitopes outside the regions mutated in the B.1.351 and B.1.1.7 variants were reportedly recognized by nearly half of the unique spike-specific TCRs. In the small 56-69-year group, the increase in depth fell short of significance, most likely because of low power.

The CDR3 regions of human TCRbeta chains were analyzed by immunosequencing. The original methods were these. TCRs in the repertoires were compared against a reference library of SARS-CoV-2-specific TCRs that had been generated with the MIRA antigen-specificity platform. Breadth was defined as the fraction of unique TCRs that were SARS-CoV-2-associated. Depth was defined as the fraction of total T cells that were SARS-CoV-2-associated. Using the MIRA data, each spike-specific TCR was mapped to the spike region that the TCR reacts to and placed in a CD4 or CD8 class. Log10-transformed breadth and depth values were compared by one-way ANOVA with Sidak's multiple comparisons tests. Drawn from immuneACCESS, this table holds only the in-frame rearrangements with V and J called that TCRdb kept. Clones are partly lost; checked studies trace under half to an unresolved V gene and leave the rest unexplained. Clone size and V and J calls were adopted from that table, with D and trimming inferred from the DNA. The sample table lists around 150,000 clones, less than 95% of them with a count of one. The ten largest clonotypes hold roughly 1.2% of the sample.

The junction shows trimming of 3 bases on V and 3 bases on J, plus 9 bases between the germline ends. The germline V gene provides CDR1 SGHVS and CDR2 FNYEAQ. The CDR3 numbers 15 residues from cysteine through phenylalanine. Just the 45-base CDR3 DNA is kept, in frame starting at base 1. This sample's time point label indicates: baseline before first vaccination. Vaccinee samples were obtained from the UK trials COV001 and COV002, which included a single-blind randomized controlled phase 2/3 trial of AZD1222 (ChAdOx1 nCoV-19) in healthy adults. For TCRbeta chain sequencing, PBMC samples from trial participants were taken at day 0 and at day 28 after the second dose. This clone has only one observation. The target of this receptor is not known. No much larger clonotype is one base removed from it; base qualities were not supplied.

The origin of this receptor is an adult in good health. This receptor chain uses TRBV7-6 and TRBJ1-6, and perhaps TRBD1 as D gene, on 5 matching bases. This specimen consisted of peripheral blood, obtained on day 0 of AZD1222 vaccination. The CDR3 reads as follows: CASSLGRNYNSPLHF. DNA sequence: TGTGCCAGCAGCTTGGGACGCAACTATAATTCACCCCTCCACTTT.